This TCR beta chain was recorded in a study of blood T cell repertoires in COVID-19. The wider study: From the United States, Italy and Spain came samples of acute and convalescent COVID-19.

CDR1 is MDHEN, CDR2 SYDVKM, per germline. The CDR3 is 15 amino acids. V was pared by 3 bases and J by 3 bases, with 3 bases of the junction left unmatched. The repertoire was sequenced with immunoSEQ multiplex PCR; TCRdb's copy has only in-frame clones and lacks some. This sample has 250,000 to 300,000 clones, with 87% found just once. The sequencing sample was made of peripheral blood. This clonotype originated in a woman in her forties or fifties who had recovered from COVID-19. This rearrangement joins TRBV28 to TRBJ2-3, with 10 bases lining up with TRBD1. The CDR3 reads CASSFQGQGTDTQYF. CDR3 DNA sequence: TGTGCCAGCAGTTTTCAGGGACAGGGGACAGATACGCAGTATTTT.